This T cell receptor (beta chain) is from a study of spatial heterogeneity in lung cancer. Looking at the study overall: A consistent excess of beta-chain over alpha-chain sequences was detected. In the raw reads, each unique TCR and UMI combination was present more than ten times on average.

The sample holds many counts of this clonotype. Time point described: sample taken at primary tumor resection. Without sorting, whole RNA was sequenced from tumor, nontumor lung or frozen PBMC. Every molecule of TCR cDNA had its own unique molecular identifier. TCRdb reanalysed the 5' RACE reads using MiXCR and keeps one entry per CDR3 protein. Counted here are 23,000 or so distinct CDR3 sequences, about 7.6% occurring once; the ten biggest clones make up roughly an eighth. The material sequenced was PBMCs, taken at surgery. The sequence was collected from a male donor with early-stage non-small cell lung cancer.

CDR3 sequence: CASSPGQTDTQYF. The CDR3 DNA follows: TGCGCCAGCAGCCCCGGGCAGACAGATACGCAGTATTTT. The J gene is TRBJ2-3, the V gene TRBV5-1, with no clear D. The CDR3 has 13 residues. Deletions cut 4 bases from V and 3 bases from J, with 9 bases between. Looked up from germline, CDR1 is SGHRS and CDR2 is YFSETQ.